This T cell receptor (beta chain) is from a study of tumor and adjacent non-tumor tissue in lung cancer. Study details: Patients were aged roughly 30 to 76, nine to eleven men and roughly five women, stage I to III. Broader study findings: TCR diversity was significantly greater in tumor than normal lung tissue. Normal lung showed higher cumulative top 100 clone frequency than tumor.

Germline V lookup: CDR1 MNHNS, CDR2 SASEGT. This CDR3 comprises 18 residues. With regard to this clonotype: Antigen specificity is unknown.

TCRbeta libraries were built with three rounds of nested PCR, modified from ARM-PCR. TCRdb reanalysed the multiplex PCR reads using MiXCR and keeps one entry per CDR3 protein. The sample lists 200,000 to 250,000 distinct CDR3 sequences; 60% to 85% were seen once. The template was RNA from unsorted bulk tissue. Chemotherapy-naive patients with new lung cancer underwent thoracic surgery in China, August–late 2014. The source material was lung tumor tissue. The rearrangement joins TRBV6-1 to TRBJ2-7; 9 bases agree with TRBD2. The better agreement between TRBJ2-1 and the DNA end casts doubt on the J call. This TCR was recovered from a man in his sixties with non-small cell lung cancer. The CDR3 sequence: CASTIKGIRTSAVYEQFF. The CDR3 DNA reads TGTGCCAGCACCATAAAGGGAATCAGGACTAGCGCAGTTTACGAGCAGTTCTTC.